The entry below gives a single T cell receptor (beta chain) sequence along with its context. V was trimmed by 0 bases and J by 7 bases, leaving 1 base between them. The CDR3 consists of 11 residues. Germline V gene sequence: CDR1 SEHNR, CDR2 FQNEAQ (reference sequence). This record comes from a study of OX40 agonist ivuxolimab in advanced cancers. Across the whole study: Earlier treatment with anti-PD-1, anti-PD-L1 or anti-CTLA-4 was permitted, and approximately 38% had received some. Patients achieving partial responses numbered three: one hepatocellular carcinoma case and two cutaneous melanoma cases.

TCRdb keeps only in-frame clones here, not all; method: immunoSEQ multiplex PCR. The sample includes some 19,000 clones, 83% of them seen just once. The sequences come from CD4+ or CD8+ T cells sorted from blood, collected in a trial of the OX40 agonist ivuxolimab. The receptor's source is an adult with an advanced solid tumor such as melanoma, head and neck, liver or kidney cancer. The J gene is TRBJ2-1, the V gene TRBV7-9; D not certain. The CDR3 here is CASSLANEQFF. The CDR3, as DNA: TGTGCCAGCAGCTTAGCGAATGAGCAGTTCTTC.